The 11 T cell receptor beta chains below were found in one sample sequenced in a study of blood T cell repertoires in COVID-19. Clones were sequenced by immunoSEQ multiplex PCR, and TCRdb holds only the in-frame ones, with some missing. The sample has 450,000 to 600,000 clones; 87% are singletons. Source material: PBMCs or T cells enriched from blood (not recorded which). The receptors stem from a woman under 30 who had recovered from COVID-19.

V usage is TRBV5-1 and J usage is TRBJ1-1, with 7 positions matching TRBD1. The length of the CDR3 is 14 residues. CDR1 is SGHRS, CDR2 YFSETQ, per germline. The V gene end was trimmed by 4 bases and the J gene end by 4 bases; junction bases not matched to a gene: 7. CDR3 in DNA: TGCGCCAGCAGCCCACAGACAGGGACCACTGAAGCTTTCTTT. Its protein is CASSPQTGTTEAFF.

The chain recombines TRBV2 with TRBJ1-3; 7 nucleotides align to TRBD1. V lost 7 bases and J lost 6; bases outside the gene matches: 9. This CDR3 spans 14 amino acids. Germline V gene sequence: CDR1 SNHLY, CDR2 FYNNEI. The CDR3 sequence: CASNRQGGENTIYF. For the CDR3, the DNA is TGTGCCAGCAACCGACAGGGTGGAGAAAACACCATATATTTT.

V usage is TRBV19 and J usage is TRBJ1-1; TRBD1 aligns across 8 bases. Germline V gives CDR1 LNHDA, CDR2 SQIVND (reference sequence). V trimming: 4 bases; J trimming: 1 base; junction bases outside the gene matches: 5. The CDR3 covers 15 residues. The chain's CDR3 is CASSTDRGRNTEAFF. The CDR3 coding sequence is TGTGCCAGTAGTACCGACAGGGGTAGGAACACTGAAGCTTTCTTT.

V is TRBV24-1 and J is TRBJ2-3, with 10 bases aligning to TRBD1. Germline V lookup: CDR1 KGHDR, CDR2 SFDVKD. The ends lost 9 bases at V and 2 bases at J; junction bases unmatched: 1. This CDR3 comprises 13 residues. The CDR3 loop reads CATGTGDTDTQYF. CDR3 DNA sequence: TGTGCCACCGGGACAGGGGACACAGATACGCAGTATTTT.

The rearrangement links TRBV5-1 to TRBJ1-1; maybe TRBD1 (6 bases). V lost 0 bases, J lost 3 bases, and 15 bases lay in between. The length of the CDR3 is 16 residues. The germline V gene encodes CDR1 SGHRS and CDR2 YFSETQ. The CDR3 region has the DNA TGCGCCAGCAGCTTGGACGGACACCCAGGGGACACTGAAGCTTTCTTT. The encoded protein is CASSLDGHPGDTEAFF.

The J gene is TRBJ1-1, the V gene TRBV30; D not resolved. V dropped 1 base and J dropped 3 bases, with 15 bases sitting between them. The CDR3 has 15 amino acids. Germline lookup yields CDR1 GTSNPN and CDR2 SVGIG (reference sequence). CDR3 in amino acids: CAWSATLRGDTEAFF. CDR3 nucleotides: TGTGCCTGGAGTGCCACCCTCCGGGGAGACACTGAAGCTTTCTTT.

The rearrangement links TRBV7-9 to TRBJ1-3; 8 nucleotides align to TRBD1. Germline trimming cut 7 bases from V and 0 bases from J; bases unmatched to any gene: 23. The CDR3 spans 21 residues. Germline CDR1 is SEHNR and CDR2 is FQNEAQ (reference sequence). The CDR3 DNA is TGTGCCAGCACCCTGGCTGTGATAATCAGGGGGCGAGATTACTCTGGAAACACCATATATTTT. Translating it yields CASTLAVIIRGRDYSGNTIYF.

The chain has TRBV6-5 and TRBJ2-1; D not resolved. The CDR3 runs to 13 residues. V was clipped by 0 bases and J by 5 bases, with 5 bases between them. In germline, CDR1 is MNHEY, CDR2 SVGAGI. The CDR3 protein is CASSYSRNNEQFF. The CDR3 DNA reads TGTGCCAGCAGTTACTCGAGGAACAATGAGCAGTTCTTC.

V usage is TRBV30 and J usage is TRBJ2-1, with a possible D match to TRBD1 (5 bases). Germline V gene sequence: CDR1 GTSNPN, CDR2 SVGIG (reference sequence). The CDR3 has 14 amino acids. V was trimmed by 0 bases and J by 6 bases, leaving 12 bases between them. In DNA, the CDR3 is TGTGCCTGGAGTGTGGACAATTCGGGCAATGAGCAGTTCTTC. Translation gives CAWSVDNSGNEQFF.

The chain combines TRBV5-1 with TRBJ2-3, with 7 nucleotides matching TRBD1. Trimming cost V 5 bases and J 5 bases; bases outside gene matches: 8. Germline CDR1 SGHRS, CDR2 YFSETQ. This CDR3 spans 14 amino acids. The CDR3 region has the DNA TGCGCCAGCAGAGCTACAGGGGAAGAAGATACGCAGTATTTT. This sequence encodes CASRATGEEDTQYF.

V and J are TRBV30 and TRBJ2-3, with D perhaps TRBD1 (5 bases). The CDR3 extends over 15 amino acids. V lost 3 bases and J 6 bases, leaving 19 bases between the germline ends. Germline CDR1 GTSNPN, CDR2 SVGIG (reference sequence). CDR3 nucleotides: TGTGCCTGGAGCCCCTTCAGGGTAAACTTTGATACGCAGTATTTT. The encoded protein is CAWSPFRVNFDTQYF.